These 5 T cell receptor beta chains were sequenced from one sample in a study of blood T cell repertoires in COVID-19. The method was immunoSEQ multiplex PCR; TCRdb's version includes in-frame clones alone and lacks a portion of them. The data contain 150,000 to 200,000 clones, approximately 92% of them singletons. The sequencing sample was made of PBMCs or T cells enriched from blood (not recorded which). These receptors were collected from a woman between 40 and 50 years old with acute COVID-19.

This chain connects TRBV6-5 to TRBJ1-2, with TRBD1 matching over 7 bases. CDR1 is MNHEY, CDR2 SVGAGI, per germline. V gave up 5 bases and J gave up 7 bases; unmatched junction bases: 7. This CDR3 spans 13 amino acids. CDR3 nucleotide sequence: TGTGCCAGCAGTATGACAGGGCGAAGTGGCTACACCTTC. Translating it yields CASSMTGRSGYTF.

The CDR3 sequence is CASSEEEIKRGGYNEQFF. The DNA of the CDR3 is TGTGCCAGCAGCGAGGAGGAGATCAAGCGGGGGGGATACAATGAGCAGTTCTTC. The V call is TRBV9, the J call TRBJ2-1; TRBD2 matches at 10 bases. This CDR3 has 18 residues. The germline CDR1 and CDR2 sequences are SGDLS and YYNGEE. J gave up 4 bases and V 3 bases, and 13 bases lay outside the gene matches.

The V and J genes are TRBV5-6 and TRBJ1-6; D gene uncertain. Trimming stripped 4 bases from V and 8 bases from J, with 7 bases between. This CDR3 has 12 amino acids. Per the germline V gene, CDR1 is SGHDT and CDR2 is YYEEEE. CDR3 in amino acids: CASSLPDSPLHF. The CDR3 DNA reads TGTGCCAGCAGCCTACCCGATTCACCCCTCCACTTT.

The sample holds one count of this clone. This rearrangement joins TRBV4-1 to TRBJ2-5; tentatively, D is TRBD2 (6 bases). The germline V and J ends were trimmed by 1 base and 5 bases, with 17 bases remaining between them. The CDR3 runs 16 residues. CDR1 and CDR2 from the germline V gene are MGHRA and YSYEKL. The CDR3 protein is CASSQAGTPNWETQYF. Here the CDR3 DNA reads TGCGCCAGCAGCCAAGCCGGGACTCCAAACTGGGAGACCCAGTACTTC.

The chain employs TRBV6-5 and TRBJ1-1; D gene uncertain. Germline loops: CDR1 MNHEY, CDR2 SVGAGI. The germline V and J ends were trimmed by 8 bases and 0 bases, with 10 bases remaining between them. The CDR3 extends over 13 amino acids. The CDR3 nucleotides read TGTGCCAGCCAAGGACTGTTGAACACTGAAGCTTTCTTT. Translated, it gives CASQGLLNTEAFF.